Listed here are 10 T cell receptor beta chains from one sample, sequenced in a study of OX40 agonist ivuxolimab in advanced cancers. Method: immunoSEQ multiplex PCR; TCRdb's copy keeps in-frame clones and lacks some. The data hold tens of thousands of clones, with roughly four fifths observed a single time. The sequencing here drew on CD4+ or CD8+ T cells sorted from blood, taken in a trial of the OX40 agonist ivuxolimab. The source of these receptors is an adult with an advanced solid tumor such as melanoma, head and neck, liver or kidney cancer.

The chain carries TRBV5-8 and TRBJ2-1; D is ambiguous. Trimming removed 6 bases from V and 4 bases from J, with 20 bases in between. This CDR3 is built from 16 residues. The germline gives CDR1 SGHTS, CDR2 YDEGEE. CDR3 DNA sequence: TGTGCCAGCACTCTGACTGGGGTAAAGTCTTACAATGAGCAGTTCTTC. It is translated as CASTLTGVKSYNEQFF.

This clone showed up just once. This rearrangement joins TRBV14 to TRBJ1-1; tentative D call: TRBD1 (6 bases). The CDR3 loop spans 16 amino acids. The V and J ends lost 2 bases and 1 base respectively, with 14 bases between them. Germline CDR1 is SGHDN and CDR2 is FVKESK. CDR3 residues: CASSQFSQGPNTEAFF. The CDR3 nucleotides read TGTGCCAGCAGCCAATTCTCCCAGGGGCCGAACACTGAAGCTTTCTTT.

The chain employs TRBV28 and TRBJ2-7, with D hard to call. This CDR3 comprises 14 residues. Germline V gene data show CDR1 as MDHEN and CDR2 as SYDVKM. Between the trimmed V and J ends, which lost 4 bases and 4 bases, there was a span of 14 bases. The DNA of the CDR3 is TGTGCCAGCAGTTACCGCCGGAGCAGTTACGAGCAGTACTTC. It translates to CASSYRRSSYEQYF.

This clone was found a few times. The chain combines TRBV29-1 with TRBJ1-1, with 7 bases lining up with TRBD1. Trimming at V came to 7 bases and at J to 4 bases, leaving 9 bases not matched to a gene. This CDR3 is 13 amino acids long. Germline V gene lookup returns CDR1 SQVTM and CDR2 ANQGSEA. CDR3 sequence reads: CSGRGGGVTEAFF. The CDR3 coding sequence is TGCAGCGGAAGGGGAGGGGGCGTCACTGAAGCTTTCTTT.

The chain is built from TRBV28 and TRBJ2-1; D tentatively fits TRBD1 or TRBD2 (5 bases each). Trimming stripped 2 bases from V and 9 bases from J, with 5 bases between. Germline values: CDR1 MDHEN, CDR2 SYDVKM. The CDR3 length is 11 residues. The CDR3 DNA reads TGTGCCAGCAGTTTAGGGGGTGAGCAGTTCTTC. This gives the protein CASSLGGEQFF.

This chain links TRBV6-1 with TRBJ1-4; 8 bases are a match to TRBD1. From germline, CDR1 is MNHNS and CDR2 SASEGT. CDR3 length equals 15 residues. V lost 4 bases to trimming and J lost 7 bases; unmatched junction nucleotides: 8. CDR3 sequence: CASSVNPGQVEKLFF. CDR3 bases: TGTGCCAGCAGTGTTAACCCGGGACAGGTTGAAAAACTGTTTTTT.

This chain uses TRBV28 with TRBJ1-4; 9 bases are a match to TRBD1. The V and J ends lost 8 bases and 8 bases, in that order; junction bases with no gene match: 9. This CDR3 is built from 14 residues. Germline assignment: CDR1 MDHEN and CDR2 SYDVKM. The CDR3, as DNA: TGTGCCAGCCTACAGGGGGCTGAACGGGAAAAACTGTTTTTT. Protein: CASLQGAEREKLFF.

The chain recombines TRBV30 with TRBJ1-3; no reliable D call. Germline V gene sequence: CDR1 GTSNPN, CDR2 SVGIG (reference sequence). This CDR3 is built from 12 residues. Trimming stripped 4 bases from V and 4 bases from J, with 8 bases between. CDR3 in DNA: TGTGCCTGGACCTCAGCCGGAAACACCATATATTTT. Protein: CAWTSAGNTIYF.

The gene calls are TRBV30 and TRBJ2-6; D uncertain. V lost 1 base and J 0 bases, leaving 7 bases between the germline ends. Germline CDR1 is GTSNPN and CDR2 is SVGIG (reference sequence). This CDR3 spans 15 amino acids. Here the CDR3 reads CAWSATGSGANVLTF. The DNA of the CDR3 is TGTGCCTGGAGTGCTACGGGCTCTGGGGCCAACGTCCTGACTTTC. Complete variable domain (other parts from reference TRBV30 and TRBJ2-6): SQTIHQWPATLVQPVGSPLSLECTVEGTSNPNLYWYRQAAGRGLQLLFYSVGIGQISSEVPQNLSASRPQDRQFILSSKKLLLSDSGFYLCAWSATGSGANVLTFGAGSRLTVL.

The V and J genes are TRBV7-9 and TRBJ2-5, with D perhaps TRBD1 (6 bases). V lost 5 bases and J 3 bases, leaving 13 bases between the germline ends. The CDR3 consists of 14 residues. The germline gives CDR1 SEHNR, CDR2 FQNEAQ (reference sequence). DNA of the CDR3: TGTGCCAGCAGCCAATCGTACAGGGAAGAGACCCAGTACTTC. Its protein product is CASSQSYREETQYF.